The 24 T cell receptor beta chains presented below share a single source sample, sequenced in a study of T cell clonality in common variable immunodeficiency. Study findings and constraints: Reportedly, TCR beta sequences from common variable immunodeficiency showed fewer deletions and N-nucleotide insertions.

Assay: immunoSEQ multiplex PCR; the TCRdb copy retains only in-frame clones and omits some. Singletons are absent from the sample, which has tens of thousands of clones. These TCRs' antigens remain unknown. The specimen sequenced was peripheral blood mononuclear cells. These receptors all stem from a human donor with common variable immunodeficiency.

The table lists this clone with many counts. With the read ending 3 residues before the CDR3 end, the germline J gene is used to fill in that end. The chain uses TRBV5-1 and TRBJ2-2, with D tentatively TRBD1 (6 bases). The CDR3 covers 12 residues. V was shortened by 4 bases and J by 7 bases, with 8 bases between the two germline ends. Germline CDR1 reads SGHRS; CDR2 reads YFSETQ. CDR3 residues: CASSVQGGELFF. The CDR3 bases that were read are TGCGCCAGCAGCGTACAGGGCGGGGAG.

CDR3 sequence: CASSLISGRTDTQYF. The CDR3 bases that were read are TGTGCCAGCAGCCTAATAAGCGGGAGGACAGATACG. This sequence joins TRBV7-9 and TRBJ2-3, with TRBD2 matching 9 bases. Coverage ceases 3 residues before the CDR3 finishes, and the germline J gene fills in the end. The CDR3 is made up of 15 amino acids. Germline CDR1 SEHNR, CDR2 FQNEAQ (reference sequence). V lost 5 bases and J lost 3; bases outside the gene matches: 6.

In the case of this clone: The read halts 3 residues ahead of the CDR3 end, with the missing end drawn from the germline J gene. The rearrangement joins TRBV5-1 to TRBJ2-2; 7 nucleotides align to TRBD1. This CDR3 is built from 16 residues. With 0 bases clipped from V and 4 bases from J, the junction kept 6 bases outside the gene matches. Per germline, CDR1 SGHRS and CDR2 YFSETQ. CDR3 residues: CASSLEGTVFTGELFF. The part of the CDR3 DNA that was read is TGCGCCAGCAGCTTGGAGGGGACAGTGTTCACCGGGGAG. Together with reference TRBV5-1 and TRBJ2-2, the CDR3 gives the full variable domain: KAGVTQTPRYLIKTRGQQVTLSCSPISGHRSVSWYQQTPGQGLQFLFEYFSETQRNKGNFPGRFSGRQFSNSRSEMNVSTLELGDSALYLCASSLEGTVFTGELFFGEGSRLTVL.

As concerns this clone: Read data end 3 residues before the CDR3 end; the end is taken from the germline J gene. The chain carries TRBV19 and TRBJ2-7; D is ambiguous. Germline loops: CDR1 LNHDA, CDR2 SQIVND (reference sequence). The CDR3 runs to 13 residues. The V and J ends lost 1 base and 3 bases respectively, with 7 bases between them. The covered CDR3 bases are TGTGCCAGTAGTATAGCCAGGTTCTACGAG. Residues: CASSIARFYE. In full, the CDR3 reads CASSIARFYEQYF.

This clone was counted a few times. The read halts 3 residues ahead of the CDR3 end, with the missing end drawn from the germline J gene. V is TRBV7-3 and J is TRBJ2-3; 11 bases are shared with TRBD2. The CDR3 loop spans 16 amino acids. With 3 bases clipped from V and 5 bases from J, the junction kept 7 bases outside the gene matches. Per germline, CDR1 SGHTA and CDR2 FQGTGA. The CDR3 DNA, read in part, is TGTGCCAGCAGCTTCGGGACTAGCGGAAGGGGAGATACG. The encoded protein is CASSFGTSGRGDT. From start to end, the CDR3 is CASSFGTSGRGDTQYF.

This CDR3 reads CASMGPGLAGGYGTQYF. CDR3 DNA (partial): TGTGCCAGCATGGGTCCGGGTCTAGCGGGAGGGTACGGTACG. The chain employs TRBV2 and TRBJ2-3; 12 positions agree with TRBD2. The read terminates 3 residues ahead of where the CDR3 ends, so the germline J gene completes it. Germline V CDR1 and CDR2: SNHLY, FYNNEI. There are 17 residues in the CDR3. Trimming removed 7 bases from V and 8 bases from J; junction bases left unmatched: 16.

Concerning this clone itself: Read coverage stops 3 residues before the CDR3 terminus; the germline J gene supplies the remainder. The chain employs TRBV7-9 and TRBJ2-5, with TRBD2 matching 7 bases. Germline V gives CDR1 SEHNR, CDR2 FQNEAQ (reference sequence). V trimming: 5 bases; J trimming: 2 bases; junction bases outside the gene matches: 5. The CDR3 runs 14 residues. CDR3 region: CASSPVGGQETQYF. Partial CDR3 DNA: TGTGCCAGCAGCCCCGTGGGGGGGCAAGAGACC.

This clone has at least ten counts. The read ends 3 residues before the CDR3 terminus; that terminus is restored from the germline J gene. This chain links TRBV7-3 with TRBJ2-1, with 9 bases lining up with TRBD1. V dropped 4 bases and J dropped 4; count of bases not matched to a gene: 5. Germline V CDR1 and CDR2: SGHTA, FQGTGA. This CDR3 contains 15 residues. CDR3 in amino acids: CASSSQGANYNEQFF. Partial CDR3 DNA: TGTGCCAGCAGCTCACAGGGGGCGAATTACAATGAG.

A few counts support this clone. The read finishes 3 residues shy of the CDR3 end, and the germline J gene is used to complete it. The rearrangement links TRBV23-1 to TRBJ1-2, with a weak D call TRBD1 (5 bases). TRBV23-1 is labeled an ORF, and its function is uncertain. This CDR3 spans 15 amino acids. V was clipped by 0 bases and J by 7 bases, with 15 bases between them. CDR3 bases read: TGCGCCAGCAGTCAATCTGGGGCCTTTGTTAGTGGC. Translated, it gives CASSQSGAFVSG. The CDR3 reads in full as CASSQSGAFVSGYTF.

In its sample, this clone was seen a few times. The CDR3 end falls 3 residues outside the read, so it is completed with the germline J gene. This chain uses TRBV7-2 with TRBJ2-1; no definite D call. Germline V gene lookup returns CDR1 SGHTA and CDR2 FQGNSA. V was shortened by 5 bases and J by 7 bases, with 3 bases between the two germline ends. CDR3 length: 10 amino acids. The CDR3 is CASSRNEQFF. The sequenced CDR3 bases are TGTGCCAGCAGCCGTAATGAG.

This clone turned up a few times. The read gets to within 3 residues of the CDR3 end, and the germline J gene fills in the rest. The gene calls are TRBV5-4 and TRBJ2-7; 10 bases align to TRBD1. This CDR3 contains 15 residues. Germline CDR1 is SGHNT and CDR2 is YYREEE (reference sequence). The trim removed 0 bases at V and 5 bases at J, leaving 5 bases unmatched. The chain's CDR3 is CASSLVSDRGDEQYF. The part of the CDR3 DNA that was read is TGTGCCAGCAGCTTGGTGTCGGACAGGGGGGACGAG.

This clone was observed a few times. The CDR3 goes on 3 residues after the read ends, and that part is filled in from the germline J gene. This chain connects TRBV19 to TRBJ2-2; 7 bases map to TRBD2. This CDR3 region has 15 residues. V lost 5 bases, J lost 2 bases, and 5 bases stayed unmatched. CDR1 is LNHDA, CDR2 SQIVND, per germline (reference sequence). CDR3 DNA, as far as it was read: TGTGCCAGTAGTCAGAGCGGGATTAACACCGGGGAG. Amino acid sequence: CASSQSGINTGE. The full CDR3 is CASSQSGINTGELFF.

The CDR3 bases that were read are TGCGCCAGCAGCATCAGACAGGTCGACCAAGAGACC. Translated: CASSIRQVDQET. The CDR3 as a whole reads CASSIRQVDQETQYF. The rearrangement uses TRBV5-1 and TRBJ2-5; perhaps TRBD1 as D (6 bases). Coverage ceases 3 residues before the CDR3 finishes, and the germline J gene fills in the end. With 4 bases removed from V and 0 bases from J, the gap between germline ends came to 13 bases. Germline CDR1 and CDR2: SGHRS and YFSETQ. This CDR3 contains 15 residues.

This clone was counted ten times or more. The read comes to an end 3 residues before the CDR3 does, leaving the germline J gene to fill in the end. This chain connects TRBV18 to TRBJ2-7; 9 bases are a match to TRBD1. V was clipped by 3 bases and J by 2 bases; unmatched bases: 2. CDR1 is KGHSH and CDR2 is LQKENI in the germline V gene. The CDR3 spans 14 residues. CDR3 bases read: TGTGCCAGCTCACCGGGACAGGGTACCTACGAG. Its protein is CASSPGQGTYE. In full, the CDR3 is CASSPGQGTYEQYF.

On this clone: The read gets to within 3 residues of the CDR3 end, and the germline J gene fills in the rest. The V gene is TRBV6-4, the J gene TRBJ2-1, with D possibly being TRBD2 (7 bases). V gave up 0 bases and J gave up 7 bases, with 19 bases separating them. CDR3 length: 17 amino acids. Germline V CDR1 and CDR2: MRHNA, SNTAGT. Here the CDR3 reads CASSDSGGARGRNEQFF. The DNA read from the CDR3 is TGTGCCAGCAGTGACTCTGGGGGGGCGCGGGGAAGGAATGAG.

Only a few counts were recorded for this clone. The CDR3 end is not reached by the read, which stops 3 residues before it; the germline J gene fills it in. The chain is built from TRBV18 and TRBJ1-1; D might be TRBD1 (5 bases). In germline, CDR1 is KGHSH, CDR2 LQKENI. Trimming removed 1 base at V and 5 bases at J, with 11 bases between. The CDR3 runs to 14 residues. CDR3 bases read: TGTGCCAGCTCACCACTTAGGGGAGGAACTGAA. Protein product: CASSPLRGGTE. The full CDR3 sequence reads CASSPLRGGTEAFF.

As for this clone: The read gets to within 3 residues of the CDR3 end, and the germline J gene fills in the rest. The chain carries TRBV20-1 and TRBJ2-1; tentative D call: TRBD1 (5 bases). The CDR3 consists of 15 residues. Germline V gives CDR1 DFQATT, CDR2 SNEGSKA (reference sequence). Trimming took 6 bases from V and 9 from J, leaving 24 bases between them. The CDR3 sequence: CSATRLPRSDSEQFF. Partial CDR3 DNA: TGCAGTGCCACTCGACTGCCTCGATCCGACAGTGAG.

A remark on this clone: Other DNA sequences in the sample encode the same CDR3. Incomplete CDR3 DNA: TGCAGTGCTAAAACGGTGAATGAAAAA. Its translation: CSAKTVNEK. The full CDR3 protein reads CSAKTVNEKLFF. The chain recombines TRBV20-1 with TRBJ1-4; unclear D gene. Read sequence stops 3 residues before the CDR3 end, and the germline J gene provides the missing end. The CDR3 length is 12 residues. Germline V gene lookup returns CDR1 DFQATT and CDR2 SNEGSKA (reference sequence). V lost 4 bases to trimming and J lost 5 bases, with 8 bases between them.

Remarks on this clone: The sequenced fragment ends 3 residues before the CDR3 boundary, so the rest is inferred from the germline J gene. The V and J genes are TRBV19 and TRBJ1-2, with 9 bases fitting TRBD1. From germline, CDR1 is LNHDA and CDR2 SQIVND (reference sequence). V gave up 2 bases and J gave up 1 base; unmatched junction bases: 11. There are 18 residues in the CDR3. The covered CDR3 bases are TGTGCCAGTAGTATACTGTCGGTCGGGGACAGGGATAACTATGGC. Amino acids: CASSILSVGDRDNYG. The whole CDR3 protein is CASSILSVGDRDNYGYTF.

This clone was detected many times. The read ends 3 residues shy of where the CDR3 ends; the end is completed using the germline J gene. The V gene is TRBV7-9, the J gene TRBJ1-2, with D uncertain. CDR1 is SEHNR, CDR2 FQNEAQ, per germline (reference sequence). The CDR3 spans 13 residues. The sequenced part of the CDR3 DNA is TGTGCCAGCAGCTTAGACAGCCCCCGGGGC. It encodes CASSLDSPRG. The whole CDR3 is CASSLDSPRGYTF.

By its share, this clone is medium-sized. Read sequence stops 3 residues before the CDR3 end, and the germline J gene provides the missing end. The chain is built from TRBV13 and TRBJ2-1; D possibly corresponds to TRBD2 (5 bases). The CDR3 spans 13 residues. Deletions cut 1 base from V and 9 bases from J, with 10 bases between. Germline V lookup: CDR1 PRHDT, CDR2 FYEKMQ (reference sequence). The DNA read from the CDR3 is TGTGCCAGCAGCTTAGTAGGTGAGGGTGAG. Its translation is CASSLVGEGE. The complete CDR3 reads CASSLVGEGEQFF.

With regard to this clone: The read halts 3 residues ahead of the CDR3 end, with the missing end drawn from the germline J gene. The chain couples TRBV5-1 to TRBJ2-7, with TRBD1 as a possible D gene (6 bases). Deletions cut 1 base from V and 2 bases from J, with 7 bases between. The CDR3 is made up of 13 amino acids. In germline, CDR1 is SGHRS, CDR2 YFSETQ. The covered CDR3 bases are TGCGCCAGCAGCTTGCGGGACACCTACGAG. Its translation: CASSLRDTYE. The CDR3 as a whole reads CASSLRDTYEQYF.

On this clone: The CDR3 is cut off 3 residues early in the read; its end comes from the germline J gene. The rearrangement joins TRBV30 to TRBJ2-7, with D perhaps matching TRBD1 (6 bases). Trimming stripped 4 bases from V and 0 bases from J, with 16 bases between. There are 15 residues in the CDR3. Per germline, CDR1 GTSNPN and CDR2 SVGIG (reference sequence). CDR3: CAWNRPDRHSYEQYF. CDR3 DNA (partial): TGTGCCTGGAACCGACCCGACAGGCACTCCTACGAG. Looking up the rest from reference TRBV30 and TRBJ2-7 gives the full variable domain: SQTIHQWPATLVQPVGSPLSLECTVEGTSNPNLYWYRQAAGRGLQLLFYSVGIGQISSEVPQNLSASRPQDRQFILSSKKLLLSDSGFYLCAWNRPDRHSYEQYFGPGTRLTVT.

This clone was found many times. With the read ending 3 residues before the CDR3 end, the germline J gene is used to fill in that end. The J gene is TRBJ2-2, the V gene TRBV7-3, with 10 positions matching TRBD1. The germline CDR1 and CDR2 sequences are SGHTA and FQGTGA. Losses at the gene ends were 5 bases for V and 7 bases for J; bases not matched to a gene: 4. CDR3 length: 14 amino acids. The sequenced part of the CDR3 DNA is TGTGCCAGCAGCCCGACAGGGGGCGGCGGGGAG. Translating gives CASSPTGGGGE. The whole CDR3 is CASSPTGGGGELFF.